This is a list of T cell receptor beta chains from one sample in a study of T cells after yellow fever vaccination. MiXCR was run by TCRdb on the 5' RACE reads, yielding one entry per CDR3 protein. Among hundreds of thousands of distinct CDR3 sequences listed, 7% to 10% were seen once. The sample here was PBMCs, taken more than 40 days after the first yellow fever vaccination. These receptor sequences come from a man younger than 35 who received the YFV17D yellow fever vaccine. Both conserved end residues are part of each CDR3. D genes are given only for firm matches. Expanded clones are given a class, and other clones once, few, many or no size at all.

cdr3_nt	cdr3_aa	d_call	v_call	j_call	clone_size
TGTGCCAGCCAACGAGAGAAAGAGACCCAGTACTTC	CASQREKETQYF	.	TRBV5-4	TRBJ2-5	few
TGCAGTGCTAGGCCGTCTTCCGGGACAGCTGACGAGCAGTACTTC	CSARPSSGTADEQYF	TRBD1	TRBV20-1	TRBJ2-7	few
TGCGCCAGCAGCCTACTTTGGAGGGAAGGGAAGGGGCAGTATTTT	CASSLLWREGKGQYF	.	TRBV5-1	TRBJ2-3	many
TGCGCCAGCAGCTTGGTCGGCCCCTCTAAGGGGACCCAGTACTTC	CASSLVGPSKGTQYF	.	TRBV5-1	TRBJ2-5	.
TGCAGCGTTGAAGACGGGGCCGACCAAGAAAAACTGTTTTTT	CSVEDGADQEKLFF	.	TRBV29-1	TRBJ1-4	many
TGTGCCAGCGCCGGGACAGGTTCACTCTATGGCTACACCTTC	CASAGTGSLYGYTF	TRBD1	TRBV4-2	TRBJ1-2	.
TGCGCCAGCAGCCCCCCACCCCCTAGAAACAATGAGCAGTTCTTC	CASSPPPPRNNEQFF	.	TRBV5-1	TRBJ2-1	.
TGTGCCAGCAGCTCGACAGACCGTAGCACAGATACGCAGTATTTT	CASSSTDRSTDTQYF	.	TRBV13	TRBJ2-3	.
TGTGCCAGTAGTATCAGACAGGGAGGCCAGCCCCAGCATTTT	CASSIRQGGQPQHF	TRBD1	TRBV19	TRBJ1-5	few
TGCGCCAGCAGACTAACACGGGGGGACCTTTTTAGCACAGATACGCAGTATTTT	CASRLTRGDLFSTDTQYF	TRBD2	TRBV4-1	TRBJ2-3	few
TGCAGTGCGCCGTTAGGGGGCTACACCTTC	CSAPLGGYTF	.	TRBV20-1	TRBJ1-2	few
TGCAGTGCTAGAATAAGGGGTCCAAACGGAAAACTGTTTTTT	CSARIRGPNGKLFF	.	TRBV20-1	TRBJ1-4	few
TGCGCCAGCAGCTTTTCGGGGGCTCGTGATGAAAAACTGTTTTTT	CASSFSGARDEKLFF	.	TRBV5-1	TRBJ1-4	few
TGTGCCAGCAGTGACACGGGGGCGCGAGGTGAAAAACTGTTTTTT	CASSDTGARGEKLFF	.	TRBV2	TRBJ1-4	few
TGTGCCAGCAGCTTGGATGGCAGGGGAGAGACCCAGTACTTC	CASSLDGRGETQYF	.	TRBV5-6	TRBJ2-5	.
TGTGCCAGCAGCTTCGCTAGCAATCAGCCCCAGCATTTT	CASSFASNQPQHF	.	TRBV7-2	TRBJ1-5	few
TGTGCCAGTAGAGATACAGGGGGCCGGGAGACCCAGTACTTC	CASRDTGGRETQYF	TRBD1	TRBV19	TRBJ2-5	.
TGTGCCAGCAGCTTGATCACAGATGGCTACACCTTC	CASSLITDGYTF	.	TRBV5-6	TRBJ1-2	.